This T cell receptor beta chain comes out of a study of T cells in Graves' hyperthyroidism and ophthalmopathy. On this clonotype itself: The target antigen is unknown.

Uncontrolled infection, other autoimmune disease, pregnancy or lactation excluded patients. Diagnosing involved the use of clinical symptoms, serum thyroxine and TRAb, thyroid ultrasound and orbital computed tomography. Study-wide findings and caveats: Ophthalmopathy could be told apart from stable hyperthyroidism with a 13 V-J model. Blood held most thyroid clonotypes expanded above 0.001 frequency.

The TCR beta CDR3 regions underwent amplification using RNA transcripts as the source. The HTBI set primed first-round TCR CDR3 RT-PCR. From the multiplex PCR reads, TCRdb called clonotypes with MiXCR, one entry per CDR3 protein. The sample lists over 500,000 distinct CDR3 sequences, about 46% occurring once. The CDR3 consists of 13 residues. Germline V lookup: CDR1 ENHRY, CDR2 SYGVKD. V was trimmed by 3 bases and J by 7 bases, leaving 12 bases between them. The clonotype was recovered from an adult woman with Graves' disease, either hyperthyroidism or ophthalmopathy (not recorded which). The chain joins TRBV10-3 to TRBJ1-1, with D possibly being TRBD1 (5 bases). The sample was peripheral blood or thyroid tissue (not recorded which). CDR3 residues: CAISDPGTDEAFF. CDR3 nucleotide sequence: TGTGCCATCAGTGATCCGGGGACTGATGAAGCTTTCTTT.